There are many counts of the clone carrying this TCR beta chain. RNA transcripts served as the template for amplifying TCR beta CDR3 regions. HTBI primers were used for first-round RT-PCR of the TCR CDR3. One entry per CDR3 protein, called by TCRdb with MiXCR from the multiplex PCR reads. The table shows some 300,000 distinct CDR3 sequences, with 13% occurring only once. This sample is part of a study of T cells in Graves' hyperthyroidism and ophthalmopathy. The sample comprised blood. The receptor was isolated from a woman aged 25 to 39 with Graves' hyperthyroidism that later progressed to Graves' ophthalmopathy.

The CDR3 DNA sequence: TGTGCCAGCAGACAAACAGGGGGCGGCACAGATACGCAGTATTTT. It codes for CASRQTGGGTDTQYF. The V call is TRBV7-9, the J call TRBJ2-3; the match to TRBD1 covers 9 bases. J was trimmed by 1 base and V by 6 bases; bases with no gene match: 5. The germline gives CDR1 SEHNR, CDR2 FQNEAQ (reference sequence). The CDR3 length is 15 residues.